One and the same sample provided the 22 T cell receptor beta chains below, sequenced in a study of cytomegalovirus exposure and HLA in healthy donors. Primers: 60 Vbeta forward and 13 Jbeta reverse. Repertoires were generated with immunoSEQ multiplex PCR, while TCRdb's copy carries only in-frame clones and drops some. The top ten clones hold approximately 6.5% of a sample with 140,000 or so clones, over 60% of them seen once. The material sequenced was PBMCs. The receptors here all came from a woman aged 55 to 70 in good health and CMV-seronegative.

This clone has more than one count but fewer than ten. The chain links TRBV7-9 to TRBJ2-3; 14 positions match TRBD2. The J segment lost 7 bases and the V segment lost 5 bases, leaving 8 bases of the junction unmatched. The V gene's germline CDR1 is SEHNR and CDR2 FQNEAQ (reference sequence). This CDR3 comprises 16 residues. This CDR3 reads CASSTGTSGSRYTQYF. DNA of the CDR3: TGTGCCAGCAGCACTGGGACTAGCGGGAGTAGATATACGCAGTATTTT.

This chain connects TRBV5-1 to TRBJ1-1; 9 positions agree with TRBD1. Per the germline V gene, CDR1 is SGHRS and CDR2 is YFSETQ. The CDR3 is 15 amino acids. V lost 4 bases to trimming and J lost 1 base; unmatched junction nucleotides: 5. Written as DNA, the CDR3 is TGCGCCAGCAGCGAGTCGGGACAGGGGAACACTGAAGCTTTCTTT. Translating it yields CASSESGQGNTEAFF.

This clone was seen a single time. V usage is TRBV28 and J usage is TRBJ2-2; the D is unclear. The germline V gene has CDR1 MDHEN and CDR2 SYDVKM. V was trimmed by 3 bases and J by 4 bases, leaving 9 bases between them. The CDR3 length is 14 residues. The CDR3 loop reads CASSFIVLTGELFF. In DNA form, the CDR3 reads TGTGCCAGCAGTTTTATAGTACTCACCGGGGAGCTGTTTTTT.

The rearrangement uses TRBV29-1 and TRBJ2-1; D is undetermined. The germline V and J ends were trimmed by 5 bases and 0 bases, with 8 bases remaining between them. Germline CDR1 is SQVTM and CDR2 is ANQGSEA. The CDR3 extends over 13 amino acids. CDR3 amino acids: CSVTETSYNEQFF. CDR3 sequence (DNA): TGCAGCGTTACGGAGACCTCCTACAATGAGCAGTTCTTC.

The chain uses TRBV28 and TRBJ1-2, with 8 bases matching TRBD1. Germline lookup yields CDR1 MDHEN and CDR2 SYDVKM. After removal of 4 bases from V and 8 bases from J, the junction contained 12 bases not matched to a gene. The CDR3 contains 15 residues. This CDR3 reads CASSYRGGQGIGYTF. The CDR3 DNA sequence: TGTGCCAGCAGTTATAGAGGCGGACAGGGAATCGGCTACACCTTC.

This clone was seen only a few times. The rearrangement uses TRBV9 and TRBJ2-3, with 10 bases identical to TRBD1. The CDR3 runs 17 residues. V trimming: 2 bases; J trimming: 2 bases; junction bases outside the gene matches: 8. Germline V lookup: CDR1 SGDLS, CDR2 YYNGEE. CDR3 in DNA: TGTGCCAGCAGCGTTGACAGGGGGCTAGGGGACACAGATACGCAGTATTTT. This codes for CASSVDRGLGDTDTQYF.

In nucleotides, the CDR3 is TGTGCCAGTAGTCGGACTCCTAATAACCCCTACAATGAGCAGTTCTTC. It encodes CASSRTPNNPYNEQFF. The chain couples TRBV19 to TRBJ2-1; tentatively, D is TRBD2 (5 bases). This CDR3 is built from 16 residues. V lost 5 bases to trimming and J lost 2 bases, with 16 bases between them. Germline V gives CDR1 LNHDA, CDR2 SQIVND (reference sequence).

The chain has TRBV29-1 and TRBJ2-5; the D gene is possibly TRBD2 (6 bases). CDR1 is SQVTM and CDR2 is ANQGSEA in the germline V gene. The CDR3 is made up of 13 amino acids. Trimming cost V 4 bases and J 5 bases, with 14 bases left between them. Here the CDR3 DNA reads TGCAGCGTTGTCCTAGCGACTCACGAGACCCAGTACTTC. It specifies CSVVLATHETQYF.

The count of this clone is one. The chain recombines TRBV5-1 with TRBJ1-4, with D uncertain. V lost 2 bases and J 0 bases, leaving 8 bases between the germline ends. The germline CDR1 and CDR2 sequences are SGHRS and YFSETQ. The CDR3 has 15 amino acids. DNA of the CDR3: TGCGCCAGCAGCTTAGACACGGCAACTAATGAAAAACTGTTTTTT. The encoded protein is CASSLDTATNEKLFF.

The chain is built from TRBV7-9 and TRBJ2-5, with 10 bases fitting TRBD2. The J call may be in error: the DNA end matches TRBJ2-7 better. Germline CDR1 reads SEHNR; CDR2 reads FQNEAQ (reference sequence). This CDR3 has 16 residues. CDR3 sequence reads: CASSKLAGSGGLEQYF. The CDR3 DNA follows: TGTGCCAGCAGTAAACTAGCGGGATCCGGGGGGCTCGAGCAGTACTTC.

This chain joins TRBV7-6 and TRBJ2-5; D gene uncertain. The V and J ends lost 6 bases and 3 bases respectively, with 5 bases between them. Germline lookup yields CDR1 SGHVS and CDR2 FNYEAQ. This CDR3 region has 11 residues. The CDR3 reads CASRAEETQYF. CDR3 DNA sequence: TGTGCCAGCAGAGCCGAAGAGACCCAGTACTTC.

This clone was found a few times. J is TRBJ1-1 and V is TRBV6-6; D not resolved. The CDR3 covers 13 residues. Trimming removed 6 bases from V and 0 bases from J, with 8 bases in between. Germline CDR1 MNHNY, CDR2 SVGAGI (reference sequence). DNA for the CDR3: TGTGCCAGCAGCACAAAAATGAACACTGAAGCTTTCTTT. Its protein is CASSTKMNTEAFF.

V is TRBV28 and J is TRBJ1-2; possibly TRBD1 for D (5 bases). V lost 6 bases and J lost 1, with 12 bases in between. The CDR3 sequence is 14 residues long. Germline CDR1 and CDR2: MDHEN and SYDVKM. CDR3 loop: CASSPGMNNYGYTF. CDR3 DNA sequence: TGTGCCAGCAGCCCAGGGATGAATAACTATGGCTACACCTTC.

The chain employs TRBV6-5 and TRBJ1-3; D unclear. The CDR3 runs to 15 residues. V lost 5 bases and J 1 base, leaving 12 bases between the germline ends. Germline CDR1 MNHEY, CDR2 SVGAGI. The CDR3 protein is CASSPGSPSGNTIYF. The CDR3 DNA reads as TGTGCCAGCAGTCCCGGGTCGCCTTCTGGAAACACCATATATTTT.

The chain joins TRBV7-8 to TRBJ2-7; 10 bases fit TRBD1. Germline assignment: CDR1 SGHVS and CDR2 FQNEAQ. The V gene end was trimmed by 5 bases and the J gene end by 6 bases; junction bases not matched to a gene: 7. The CDR3 extends over 14 amino acids. This CDR3 reads CASSPRQGAGEQYF. Here the CDR3 DNA reads TGTGCCAGCAGCCCTAGACAGGGGGCGGGCGAGCAGTACTTC. The full variable domain, its missing parts supplied by reference TRBV7-8 and TRBJ2-7, is GAGVSQSPRYKVAKRGQDVALRCDPISGHVSLFWYQQALGQGPEFLTYFQNEAQLDKSGLPSDRFFAERPEGSVSTLKIQRTQQEDSAVYLCASSPRQGAGEQYFGPGTRLTVT.

Details on this clone: The junction and the germline gene differ at one end; a read error may be behind it. The chain has TRBV7-7 and TRBJ2-1; 7 bases line up with TRBD1. Germline CDR1 is SSHAT and CDR2 is FNYEAQ (reference sequence). The CDR3 sequence is 16 residues long. CDR3 DNA sequence: TGTGCTAGCAGCTTAGATCGGTGGCAGGGGGTTCATGAGCAGTTCTTC. This translates into CASSLDRWQGVHEQFF.

Note on this clone: One end of the junction is discordant with germline, which a read error may explain. V gene TRBV6-1 combines with J gene TRBJ2-3; 10 nucleotides line up with TRBD2. This CDR3 is 15 amino acids long. Germline V gene sequence: CDR1 MNHNS, CDR2 SASEGT. The chain's CDR3 is CASREAGGPVDTQYF. DNA of the CDR3: TGTGCCAGCAGGGAAGCGGGGGGGCCAGTAGATACGCAGTATTTT.

V and J are TRBV13 and TRBJ2-2; 7 nucleotides agree with TRBD1. CDR3 size: 17 residues. Per the germline V gene, CDR1 is PRHDT and CDR2 is FYEKMQ (reference sequence). Germline trimming cut 1 base from V and 0 bases from J; bases unmatched to any gene: 5. In DNA form, the CDR3 reads TGTGCCAGCAGCTTAGTTCCCGGGACAGCGAACACCGGGGAGCTGTTTTTT. Its protein is CASSLVPGTANTGELFF.

The V gene is TRBV29-1, the J gene TRBJ1-2, with a weak D call TRBD1 (5 bases). V was shortened by 7 bases and J by 5 bases, with 17 bases between the two germline ends. CDR1 SQVTM and CDR2 ANQGSEA come from the germline V gene. The CDR3 extends over 13 amino acids. The CDR3 coding sequence is TGCAGCGCCGCAGGGCCCTCAGGGTATGGCTACACCTTC. Amino acid sequence: CSAAGPSGYGYTF.

The V and J genes are TRBV6-4 and TRBJ2-7; 8 positions agree with TRBD1. Germline-derived CDR1 and CDR2 are MRHNA and SNTAGT. J gave up 1 base and V 7 bases, and 6 bases lay outside the gene matches. The CDR3 spans 14 residues. CDR3 protein: CASTRGTGSYEQYF. In DNA, the CDR3 is TGTGCCAGCACCCGGGGGACAGGTTCCTACGAGCAGTACTTC.

V is TRBV13 and J is TRBJ2-3, with D maybe TRBD2 (5 bases). The CDR3 runs 15 residues. CDR1 is PRHDT, CDR2 FYEKMQ, per germline (reference sequence). Trimming pared 6 bases from V and 0 bases from J, leaving 13 bases between. CDR3 residues: CASRPGLTSTDTQYF. CDR3 nucleotide sequence: TGTGCCAGCAGACCCGGACTCACTAGCACAGATACGCAGTATTTT.

This rearrangement joins TRBV27 to TRBJ1-1, with D maybe TRBD1 (5 bases). Germline-derived CDR1 and CDR2 are MNHEY and SMNVEV (reference sequence). Trimming removed 0 bases from V and 1 base from J, with 9 bases in between. The CDR3 is 15 amino acids. CDR3 nucleotide sequence: TGTGCCAGCAGTTTATCGTCAGGGCGGAACACTGAAGCTTTCTTT. The encoded protein is CASSLSSGRNTEAFF.